The 11 T cell receptor beta chains listed next were all sequenced from one sample in a study of human T cells and chemical hapten exposure. Time point in this sample: patch test 3, about 24 weeks after DPC sensitization. The treatment is: therapeutic diphenylcyclopropenone sensitization with weekly scalp DPC. TCRdb used MiXCR to reprocess the RACE reads, holding one entry per CDR3 protein. Among 55,000 to 75,000 distinct CDR3 sequences listed, around 11% were seen once. The sample in question was whole blood, obtained in connection with sensitization to the hapten diphenylcyclopropenone (DPC). These TCRs come from a man aged 25 to 40 with alopecia areata. Some clones in this sample may be carry-over from other donors' samples.

This clonotype came up a few times. The chain links TRBV6-6 to TRBJ2-5; 10 bases map to TRBD1. This CDR3 is built from 14 residues. J gave up 3 bases and V 8 bases, and 6 bases lay outside the gene matches. Germline V gene sequence: CDR1 MNHNY, CDR2 SVGAGI (reference sequence). CDR3 sequence reads: CASRRQGAEETQYF. The CDR3 DNA sequence: TGTGCCAGCCGCAGACAGGGGGCGGAAGAGACCCAGTACTTC.

This clonotype was found many times. This rearrangement joins TRBV7-9 to TRBJ1-4; D uncertain. This CDR3 has 16 amino acids. The V end was cut by 5 bases, the J end by 0 bases, with 13 bases between. The V gene's germline CDR1 is SEHNR and CDR2 FQNEAQ (reference sequence). The CDR3 nucleotides read TGTGCCAGCAGCGTCAACGGAGAGGCAACTAATGAAAAACTGTTTTTT. As protein: CASSVNGEATNEKLFF.

This clonotype was detected a few times. The chain combines TRBV5-1 with TRBJ1-1, with D perhaps TRBD1 (6 bases). The V end lost 4 bases, the J end lost 4 bases, and 14 bases lay between the germline ends. The germline V gene encodes CDR1 SGHRS and CDR2 YFSETQ. The CDR3 loop spans 14 amino acids. CDR3 nucleotide sequence: TGCGCCAGCAGCCTATCAACAGGGAGCACTGAAGCTTTCTTT. It specifies CASSLSTGSTEAFF. The entire variable domain, with the rest obtained from reference TRBV5-1 and TRBJ1-1, is as follows: KAGVTQTPRYLIKTRGQQVTLSCSPISGHRSVSWYQQTPGQGLQFLFEYFSETQRNKGNFPGRFSGRQFSNSRSEMNVSTLELGDSALYLCASSLSTGSTEAFFGQGTRLTVV.

The chain combines TRBV11-1 with TRBJ1-1, with D maybe TRBD1 (5 bases). V gave up 4 bases and J gave up 6 bases, with 9 bases separating them. CDR1 SGHAT and CDR2 FQDESV come from the germline V gene (reference sequence). The CDR3 spans 12 residues. In DNA, the CDR3 is TGTGCCAGCAGCTCGGGGCGTTCTGAAGCTTTCTTT. It yields the protein CASSSGRSEAFF. Full variable domain (missing parts from reference TRBV11-1 and TRBJ1-1): EAEVAQSPRYKITEKSQAVAFWCDPISGHATLYWYRQILGQGPELLVQFQDESVVDDSQLPKDRFSAERLKGVDSTLKIQPAELGDSAMYLCASSSGRSEAFFGQGTRLTVV.

V gene TRBV4-1 combines with J gene TRBJ1-5; D is possibly TRBD1 (5 bases). Germline V CDR1 and CDR2: MGHRA, YSYEKL. This CDR3 has 15 amino acids. The germline V and J ends were trimmed by 0 bases and 5 bases, with 11 bases remaining between them. CDR3 sequence reads: CASSQDQGVHQPQHF. The CDR3 DNA sequence: TGCGCCAGCAGCCAAGATCAGGGCGTCCATCAGCCCCAGCATTTT.

The chain joins TRBV9 to TRBJ1-1; 7 positions agree with TRBD1. V gave up 2 bases and J gave up 4 bases; unmatched junction bases: 5. This CDR3 has 14 amino acids. CDR1 and CDR2 from the germline V gene are SGDLS and YYNGEE. CDR3 DNA sequence: TGTGCCAGCAGCGTTGGACAGGTCGGCACTGAAGCTTTCTTT. Its protein product is CASSVGQVGTEAFF.

This clonotype has ten or more counts. The CDR3: CASSSALVAAMNTEAFF. As DNA, the CDR3 is TGTGCCAGCAGCTCCGCGTTGGTAGCCGCCATGAACACTGAAGCTTTCTTT. The chain links TRBV7-3 to TRBJ1-1; D gene unclear. Germline assignment: CDR1 SGHTA and CDR2 FQGTGA. This CDR3 has 17 amino acids. Trimming cost V 4 bases and J 0 bases, with 18 bases left between them.

The chain has TRBV20-1 and TRBJ2-3, with D perhaps assigned TRBD1 or TRBD2 (7 bases each). The germline V gene encodes CDR1 DFQATT and CDR2 SNEGSKA (reference sequence). This CDR3 contains 15 residues. Trimming took 6 bases from V and 2 from J, leaving 18 bases between them. CDR3 sequence: CSAVTSGTDTDTQYF. In nucleotides, the CDR3 is TGCAGTGCAGTAACCAGCGGGACAGACACAGATACGCAGTATTTT.

Many counts were recorded for this clonotype. The chain recombines TRBV9 with TRBJ2-3; no firm D call. CDR1 is SGDLS and CDR2 is YYNGEE in the germline V gene. V shed 2 bases and J shed 4 bases, with 11 bases lying between them. The CDR3 has 14 amino acids. CDR3 nucleotides: TGTGCCAGCAGCGTGACCTTTGGGTCAGATACGCAGTATTTT. Translation gives CASSVTFGSDTQYF.

This chain connects TRBV5-1 to TRBJ2-2; a weak D match, TRBD1 (6 bases). The CDR3 has 15 amino acids. CDR1 is SGHRS, CDR2 YFSETQ, per germline. V lost 1 base and J 4 bases, leaving 11 bases between the germline ends. The CDR3 sequence is CASSLQQGSTGELFF. CDR3 in DNA: TGCGCCAGCAGCTTGCAACAGGGCTCCACCGGGGAGCTGTTTTTT.

This clonotype was seen ten or more times. The rearrangement uses TRBV28 and TRBJ2-3; D gene ambiguous. Germline V gene sequence: CDR1 MDHEN, CDR2 SYDVKM. Trimming removed 2 bases at V and 0 bases at J, with 9 bases between. This CDR3 has 15 residues. CDR3 loop: CASSLGRPSTDTQYF. CDR3 coding DNA: TGTGCCAGCAGTTTAGGTAGACCTAGCACAGATACGCAGTATTTT.